This T cell receptor beta chain comes out of a study of low-dose radiotherapy and immunotherapy resistance in tumors. Between the trimmed V and J ends, which lost 5 bases and 2 bases, there was a span of 14 bases. The length of the CDR3 is 15 residues. Germline V lookup: CDR1 SGHVS, CDR2 FNYEAQ. With TRAV- and TRBV-specific primers, first-strand cDNA was made, covering the alpha and beta chains. The PCR that amplified TCRs ran for about 20 cycles, relying on a constant-region primer and a V-primer adapter. TCRdb used MiXCR to reprocess the reads, holding one entry per CDR3 protein. The sample yields about 30,000 distinct CDR3 sequences, around 54% seen once. Time point given: after trial treatment. The sample's treatment: LDRT plus nivolumab, ipilimumab, low-dose cyclophosphamide and aspirin (RACIN trial). Each donor was administered nivolumab, ipilimumab, aspirin, low-dose cyclophosphamide and low-dose radiotherapy.

This clonotype was observed at least ten times. The sequence was obtained from a male donor with gallbladder cancer. The V gene is TRBV7-6, the J gene TRBJ2-3, with D unclear. The input for sequencing was PBMCs, taken after low-dose radiotherapy plus immunotherapy. The CDR3 bases are TGTGCCAGCAGCCCTACAGAGATCTCCACAGATACGCAGTATTTT. It specifies CASSPTEISTDTQYF. Full variable domain (remainder filled in from reference TRBV7-6 and TRBJ2-3): GAGVSQSPRYKVTKRGQDVALRCDPISGHVSLYWYRQALGQGPEFLTYFNYEAQQDKSGLPNDRFSAERPEGSISTLTIQRTEQRDSAMYRCASSPTEISTDTQYFGPGTRLTVL.